These 24 T cell receptor beta chains were sequenced from one sample in a study of OX40 agonist ivuxolimab in advanced cancers. TCRdb's table, derived via immunoSEQ multiplex PCR, lists solely in-frame clones and lacks some. The data show some 61,000 clones, around 73% seen once. The starting material was CD4+ or CD8+ T cells sorted from blood, obtained in a trial of the OX40 agonist ivuxolimab. These receptors all come from an adult with an advanced solid tumor such as melanoma, head and neck, liver or kidney cancer.

The chain employs TRBV7-9 and TRBJ2-1; D remains ambiguous. Trimming shortened V by 11 bases and J by 7 bases, and 12 bases separated the two germline ends. The CDR3 sequence is 11 residues long. The germline V gene encodes CDR1 SEHNR and CDR2 FQNEAQ (reference sequence). As DNA, the CDR3 is TGTGCCGGGCCGATTTGTAATGAGCAGTTCTTC. This gives the protein CAGPICNEQFF.

V is TRBV4-1 and J is TRBJ2-6; 7 nucleotides align to TRBD2. The CDR3 has 17 residues. V dropped 1 base and J dropped 2; count of bases not matched to a gene: 5. Germline CDR1 and CDR2: MGHRA and YSYEKL. This CDR3 reads CASSQAPGGTGANVLTF. DNA for the CDR3: TGCGCCAGCAGCCAAGCCCCCGGGGGGACTGGGGCCAACGTCCTGACTTTC.

This chain links TRBV19 with TRBJ1-5; D perhaps matches TRBD1 (5 bases). Per germline, CDR1 LNHDA and CDR2 SQIVND (reference sequence). Trimming took 4 bases from V and 4 from J, leaving 11 bases between them. The CDR3 has 14 residues. DNA for the CDR3: TGTGCCAGTAGTACCCCCAGGGAAAATCAGCCCCAGCATTTT. Encoded protein: CASSTPRENQPQHF.

This clone is a singleton in its sample. This rearrangement joins TRBV28 to TRBJ1-2; the D is unclear. The CDR3 extends over 16 amino acids. Deletions cut 2 bases from V and 0 bases from J, with 13 bases between. Germline V gene sequence: CDR1 MDHEN, CDR2 SYDVKM. The CDR3 DNA reads TGTGCCAGCAGTTTAGGGCAGATAACCTCTAACTATGGCTACACCTTC. It translates to CASSLGQITSNYGYTF.

The V call is TRBV18, the J call TRBJ2-3; D is unresolved. This CDR3 is 13 amino acids long. V was cut by 6 bases and J by 1 base, with 8 bases left in between. CDR1 and CDR2 (germline): KGHSH, LQKENI. CDR3 amino acids: CASSLLGTDTQYF. DNA of the CDR3: TGTGCCAGCTCGCTGTTGGGCACAGATACGCAGTATTTT.

This chain joins TRBV21-1 and TRBJ2-7; the table's TRBD1 call for D was not verified on the DNA. TRBV21-1 corresponds to a pseudogene. The CDR3 covers 14 residues. The CDR3 nucleotides are TGTGCCAGCAGCAAAGGGGGACAGGTCTACGAGCAGTACTTC. Protein product: CASSKGGQVYEQYF.

This chain links TRBV19 with TRBJ2-2; no firm D call. Germline CDR1 reads LNHDA; CDR2 reads SQIVND (reference sequence). Trimming took 10 bases from V and 6 from J, leaving 21 bases between them. The CDR3 length is 15 residues. CDR3 bases: TGTGCCACCAAAGATGGCGCCCGAGTCGCCGGGGAGCTGTTTTTT. Protein product: CATKDGARVAGELFF.

This clone was recorded once. This chain connects TRBV6-1 to TRBJ1-2, with D maybe TRBD1 (5 bases). This CDR3 comprises 15 residues. V lost 5 bases and J lost 2, with 15 bases in between. CDR1 and CDR2 from the germline V gene are MNHNS and SASEGT. Here the CDR3 DNA reads TGTGCCAGCAGTCCTACCTGGGGACGAAACTATGGCTACACCTTC. Protein: CASSPTWGRNYGYTF.

The chain joins TRBV7-9 to TRBJ2-1, with D possibly being TRBD2 (5 bases). V was trimmed by 7 bases and J by 2 bases, leaving 15 bases between them. The CDR3 loop spans 15 amino acids. Germline CDR1 reads SEHNR; CDR2 reads FQNEAQ (reference sequence). The CDR3 coding sequence is TGTGCCAGCACCAGAGCGAGAGCGGCCTACAATGAGCAGTTCTTC. This gives the protein CASTRARAAYNEQFF.

This chain joins TRBV29-1 and TRBJ1-1; no firm D call. Germline V gene lookup returns CDR1 SQVTM and CDR2 ANQGSEA. Between the trimmed V and J ends, which lost 3 bases and 0 bases, there was a span of 5 bases. CDR3 length: 12 residues. In DNA form, the CDR3 reads TGCAGCGTTGACACGGTGAACACTGAAGCTTTCTTT. This sequence encodes CSVDTVNTEAFF.

This sequence joins TRBV7-9 and TRBJ2-7, with TRBD1 identical over 10 bases. This CDR3 contains 18 residues. With 5 bases clipped from V and 5 bases from J, the junction kept 18 bases outside the gene matches. In germline, CDR1 is SEHNR, CDR2 FQNEAQ (reference sequence). The CDR3, as DNA: TGTGCCAGCAGCCCCAAACCGGGACAGGGGATATACATGCACGAGCAGTACTTC. It codes for CASSPKPGQGIYMHEQYF.

This clone turned up a few times. This chain connects TRBV28 to TRBJ2-5, with 8 bases matching TRBD2. V shed 3 bases, J shed 5 bases, and the junction held 5 bases outside the gene matches. Germline CDR1 and CDR2: MDHEN and SYDVKM. The length of the CDR3 is 14 residues. The CDR3 DNA sequence: TGTGCCAGCAGTTTCGGGGGGGCACGGGAGACCCAGTACTTC. Its translation: CASSFGGARETQYF.

The chain has TRBV15 and TRBJ2-5, with D perhaps TRBD1 (6 bases). Trimming stripped 1 base from V and 5 bases from J, with 17 bases between. CDR3 length: 16 residues. The V gene's germline CDR1 is LNHNV and CDR2 YYDKDF (reference sequence). The DNA for the CDR3 is TGTGCCACCAGCAGAGGGGTTGGGGCAGGGGTTGAGACCCAGTACTTC. It translates to CATSRGVGAGVETQYF.

The genes are TRBV19 and TRBJ2-7; D is possibly TRBD1 (5 bases). CDR3 size: 14 residues. Germline values: CDR1 LNHDA, CDR2 SQIVND (reference sequence). V was cut by 6 bases and J by 3 bases, with 15 bases left in between. CDR3 loop: CASSLDSGDYEQYF. DNA for the CDR3: TGTGCCAGTAGCCTCGACAGTGGAGACTACGAGCAGTACTTC.

The genes are TRBV6-5 and TRBJ2-7; 8 nucleotides agree with TRBD1. The germline gives CDR1 MNHEY, CDR2 SVGAGI. Losses at the gene ends were 5 bases for V and 0 bases for J; bases not matched to a gene: 3. This CDR3 comprises 14 residues. The CDR3 coding sequence is TGTGCCAGCAGTAAGACAGGGGACTCCTACGAGCAGTACTTC. Amino acid sequence: CASSKTGDSYEQYF.

The chain uses TRBV28 and TRBJ1-3; TRBD1 matches 8 bases. Losses at the gene ends were 2 bases for V and 4 bases for J; bases not matched to a gene: 7. Germline lookup yields CDR1 MDHEN and CDR2 SYDVKM. This CDR3 has 16 residues. CDR3 DNA: TGTGCCAGCAGTTTAGGGCCCCAGGGGGCAGGAAACACCATATATTTT. Translated: CASSLGPQGAGNTIYF.

The gene calls are TRBV7-9 and TRBJ1-5; D uncertain. The CDR3 loop spans 14 amino acids. Germline loops: CDR1 SEHNR, CDR2 FQNEAQ (reference sequence). V was trimmed by 1 base and J by 12 bases, leaving 16 bases between them. The CDR3 region is CASSLGFISRVQHF. CDR3 bases: TGTGCCAGCAGCTTAGGCTTTATCAGCCGGGTCCAGCATTTT.

The chain employs TRBV5-4 and TRBJ1-6; D is perhaps TRBD1 (5 bases). V was pared by 5 bases and J by 5 bases, with 11 bases between. The CDR3 sequence is 14 residues long. Germline values: CDR1 SGHNT, CDR2 YYREEE (reference sequence). The CDR3 DNA follows: TGTGCCAGCAGTTCGGAACAGGATAATTCACCCCTCCACTTT. It yields the protein CASSSEQDNSPLHF.

This sequence joins TRBV5-1 and TRBJ2-4, with D possibly matching TRBD1 (5 bases). CDR3 length: 16 residues. The germline V and J ends were trimmed by 4 bases and 4 bases, with 18 bases remaining between them. The germline gives CDR1 SGHRS, CDR2 YFSETQ. The CDR3 region is CASSQTFSDTKNIQYF. The CDR3 nucleotides read TGCGCCAGCAGCCAGACCTTTTCGGACACAAAAAACATTCAGTACTTC.

The rearrangement joins TRBV19 to TRBJ1-2; the D gene is possibly TRBD1 (5 bases). The CDR3 has 14 amino acids. V gave up 5 bases and J gave up 4 bases, with 14 bases separating them. CDR1 and CDR2 (germline): LNHDA, SQIVND (reference sequence). CDR3 DNA sequence: TGTGCCAGTAGTCCCTCCGGGGCAGCCTATGGCTACACCTTC. This sequence encodes CASSPSGAAYGYTF.

Details on this clone: The junction departs from the called germline gene at one end, perhaps through a read error. V usage is TRBV7-7 and J usage is TRBJ2-1; D call uncertain. The germline gives CDR1 SSHAT, CDR2 FNYEAQ (reference sequence). This CDR3 comprises 13 residues. This CDR3 reads CASTPQEGDEQFF. CDR3 in DNA: TGTGCTAGCACCCCCCAGGAAGGCGATGAGCAGTTCTTC.

The chain carries TRBV5-6 and TRBJ1-2, with D perhaps matching TRBD1 (6 bases). The germline V and J ends were trimmed by 4 bases and 7 bases, with 14 bases remaining between them. Germline CDR1 SGHDT, CDR2 YYEEEE. This CDR3 is built from 13 residues. The CDR3 DNA sequence: TGTGCCAGCAGCATACCCGGGGGGCTTGGCTACACCTTC. This sequence encodes CASSIPGGLGYTF.

In this sample, this clone turned up once. V is TRBV11-2 and J is TRBJ1-1; TRBD1 matches 12 bases. This CDR3 contains 18 residues. Looked up from germline, CDR1 is SGHAT and CDR2 is FQNNGV. V shed 5 bases and J 4 bases; nucleotides not matched to a gene: 14. The CDR3 DNA is TGTGCCAGCAGCCCGGGACCGGGACAGGGGGCGTTAAGCACTGAAGCTTTCTTT. It translates to CASSPGPGQGALSTEAFF.

The rearrangement joins TRBV18 to TRBJ1-3; D is unresolved. CDR1 KGHSH and CDR2 LQKENI come from the germline V gene. V was cut by 6 bases and J by 0 bases, with 12 bases left in between. The CDR3 runs 15 residues. The CDR3 DNA reads as TGTGCCAGCTCCCTCGACATCATCTCTGGAAACACCATATATTTT. This translates into CASSLDIISGNTIYF.